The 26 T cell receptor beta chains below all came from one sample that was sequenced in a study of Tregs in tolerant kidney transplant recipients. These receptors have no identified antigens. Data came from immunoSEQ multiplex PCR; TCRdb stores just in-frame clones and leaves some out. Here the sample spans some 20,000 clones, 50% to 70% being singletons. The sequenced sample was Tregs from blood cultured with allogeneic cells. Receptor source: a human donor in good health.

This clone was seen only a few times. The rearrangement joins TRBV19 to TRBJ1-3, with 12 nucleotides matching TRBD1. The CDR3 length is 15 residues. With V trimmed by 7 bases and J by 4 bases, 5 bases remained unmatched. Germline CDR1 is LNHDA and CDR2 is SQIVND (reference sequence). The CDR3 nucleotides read TGTGCCAGTACCCGGGACAGGGGGCGCGGAAACACCATATATTTT. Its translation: CASTRDRGRGNTIYF.

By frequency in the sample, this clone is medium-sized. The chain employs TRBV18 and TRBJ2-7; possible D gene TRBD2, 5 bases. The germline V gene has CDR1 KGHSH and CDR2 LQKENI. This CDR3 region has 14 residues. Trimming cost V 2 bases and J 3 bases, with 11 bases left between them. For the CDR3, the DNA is TGTGCCAGCTCACCAGGAGCGGACCGCTACGAGCAGTACTTC. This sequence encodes CASSPGADRYEQYF. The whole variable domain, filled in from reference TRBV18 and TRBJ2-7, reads NAGVMQNPRHLVRRRGQEARLRCSPMKGHSHVYWYRQLPEEGLKFMVYLQKENIIDESGMPKERFSAEFPKEGPSILRIQQVVRGDSAAYFCASSPGADRYEQYFGPGTRLTVT.

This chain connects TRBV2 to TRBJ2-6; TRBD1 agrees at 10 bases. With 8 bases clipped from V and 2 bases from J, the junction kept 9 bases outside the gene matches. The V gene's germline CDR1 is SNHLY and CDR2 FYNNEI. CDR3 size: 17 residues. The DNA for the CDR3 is TGTGCCAGCCAACCGGGACAGGGGATCGCTGGGGCCAACGTCCTGACTTTC. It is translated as CASQPGQGIAGANVLTF.

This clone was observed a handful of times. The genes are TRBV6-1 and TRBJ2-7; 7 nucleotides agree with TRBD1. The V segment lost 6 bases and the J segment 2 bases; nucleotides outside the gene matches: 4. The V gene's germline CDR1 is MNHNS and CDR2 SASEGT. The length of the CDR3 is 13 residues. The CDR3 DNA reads TGTGCCAGCAGACCGGGACAGCCCTACGAGCAGTACTTC. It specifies CASRPGQPYEQYF.

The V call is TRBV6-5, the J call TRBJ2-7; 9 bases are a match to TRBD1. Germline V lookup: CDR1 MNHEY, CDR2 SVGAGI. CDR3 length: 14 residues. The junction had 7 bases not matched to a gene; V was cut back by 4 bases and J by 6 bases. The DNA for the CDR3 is TGTGCCAGCAGTTGCGGACAGGGGTTCGGCGAGCAGTACTTC. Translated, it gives CASSCGQGFGEQYF.

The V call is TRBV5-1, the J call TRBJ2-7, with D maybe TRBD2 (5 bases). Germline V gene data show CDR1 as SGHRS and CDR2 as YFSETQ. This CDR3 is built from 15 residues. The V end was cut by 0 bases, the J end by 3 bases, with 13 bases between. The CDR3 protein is CASSLAPTAGYEQYF. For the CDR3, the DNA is TGCGCCAGCAGCTTGGCTCCCACCGCGGGCTACGAGCAGTACTTC.

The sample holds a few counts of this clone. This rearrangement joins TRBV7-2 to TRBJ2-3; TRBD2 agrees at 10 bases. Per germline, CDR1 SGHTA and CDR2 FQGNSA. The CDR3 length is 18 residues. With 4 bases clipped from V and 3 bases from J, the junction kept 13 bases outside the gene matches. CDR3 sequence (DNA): TGTGCCAGCAGCTCCCGTAGGTCTAGCGGGAGTTGGACAGATACGCAGTATTTT. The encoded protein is CASSSRRSSGSWTDTQYF. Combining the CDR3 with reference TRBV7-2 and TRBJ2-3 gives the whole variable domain GAGVSQSPSNKVTEKGKDVELRCDPISGHTALYWYRQSLGQGLEFLIYFQGNSAPDKSGLPSDRFSAERTGGSVSTLTIQRTQQEDSAVYLCASSSRRSSGSWTDTQYFGPGTRLTVL.

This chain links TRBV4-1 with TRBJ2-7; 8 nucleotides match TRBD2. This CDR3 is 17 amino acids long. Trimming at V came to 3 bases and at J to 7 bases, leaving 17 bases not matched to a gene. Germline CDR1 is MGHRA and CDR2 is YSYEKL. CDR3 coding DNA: TGCGCCAGCAGCCATCCCCCCGGGCGAGCGGGAGTGCGGGAGCAGTACTTC. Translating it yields CASSHPPGRAGVREQYF.

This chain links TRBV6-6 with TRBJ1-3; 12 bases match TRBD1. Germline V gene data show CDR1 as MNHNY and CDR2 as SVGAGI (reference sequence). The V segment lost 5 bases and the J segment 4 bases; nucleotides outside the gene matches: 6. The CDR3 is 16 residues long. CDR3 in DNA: TGTGCCAGCAGTCCCCGGGACAGGGGGCCAGGAAACACCATATATTTT. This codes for CASSPRDRGPGNTIYF.

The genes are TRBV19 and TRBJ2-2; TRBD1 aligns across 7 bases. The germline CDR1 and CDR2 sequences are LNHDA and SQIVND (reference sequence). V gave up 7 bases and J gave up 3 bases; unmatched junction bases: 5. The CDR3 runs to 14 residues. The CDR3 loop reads CASTTGTHTGELFF. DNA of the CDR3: TGTGCCAGTACGACAGGGACCCACACCGGGGAGCTGTTTTTT.

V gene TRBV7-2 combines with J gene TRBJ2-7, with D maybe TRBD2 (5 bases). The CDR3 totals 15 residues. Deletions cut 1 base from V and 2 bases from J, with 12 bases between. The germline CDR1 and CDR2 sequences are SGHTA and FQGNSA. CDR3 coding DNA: TGTGCCAGCAGCTTAGTGGGTTCGGGGACCTACGAGCAGTACTTC. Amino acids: CASSLVGSGTYEQYF.

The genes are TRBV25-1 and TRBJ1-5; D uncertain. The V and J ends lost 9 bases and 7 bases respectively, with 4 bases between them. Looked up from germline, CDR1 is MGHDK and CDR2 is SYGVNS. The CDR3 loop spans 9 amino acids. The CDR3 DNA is TGTGCCAGGGTACAGCCCCAGCATTTT. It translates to CARVQPQHF.

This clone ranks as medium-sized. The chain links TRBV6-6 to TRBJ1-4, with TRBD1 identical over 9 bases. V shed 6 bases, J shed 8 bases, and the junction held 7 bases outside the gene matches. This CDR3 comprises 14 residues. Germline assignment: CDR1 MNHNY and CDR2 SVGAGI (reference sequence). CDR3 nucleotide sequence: TGTGCCAGCAGCTCCGGGACAGGGAGGGAAAAACTGTTTTTT. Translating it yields CASSSGTGREKLFF.

Here the CDR3 reads CASSLGGGKEYEQYF. The CDR3 DNA is TGTGCCAGCAGCTTGGGAGGCGGAAAAGAGTACGAGCAGTACTTC. V usage is TRBV7-3 and J usage is TRBJ2-7, with a tentative D call TRBD2 (6 bases). CDR3 size: 15 residues. The ends were cut back, 3 bases at V and 4 bases at J, with 16 bases in the middle. CDR1 and CDR2 from the germline V gene are SGHTA and FQGTGA. Combining the CDR3 with reference TRBV7-3 and TRBJ2-7 gives the whole variable domain GAGVSQTPSNKVTEKGKYVELRCDPISGHTALYWYRQSLGQGPEFLIYFQGTGAADDSGLPNDRFFAVRPEGSVSTLKIQRTERGDSAVYLCASSLGGGKEYEQYFGPGTRLTVT.

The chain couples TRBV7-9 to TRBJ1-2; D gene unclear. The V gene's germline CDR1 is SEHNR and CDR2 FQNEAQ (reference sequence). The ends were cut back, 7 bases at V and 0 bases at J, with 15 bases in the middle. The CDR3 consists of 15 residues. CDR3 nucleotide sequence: TGTGCCAGCACTCTAGAGGGAGGAGCTAACTATGGCTACACCTTC. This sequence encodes CASTLEGGANYGYTF.

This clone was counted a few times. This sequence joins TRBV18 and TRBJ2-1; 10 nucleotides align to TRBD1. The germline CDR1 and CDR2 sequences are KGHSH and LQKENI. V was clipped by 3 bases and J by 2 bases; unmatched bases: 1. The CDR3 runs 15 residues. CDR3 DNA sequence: TGTGCCAGCTCACCCGGGACAGGGGCCTACAATGAGCAGTTCTTC. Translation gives CASSPGTGAYNEQFF. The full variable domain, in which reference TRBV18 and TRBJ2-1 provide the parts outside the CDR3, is NAGVMQNPRHLVRRRGQEARLRCSPMKGHSHVYWYRQLPEEGLKFMVYLQKENIIDESGMPKERFSAEFPKEGPSILRIQQVVRGDSAAYFCASSPGTGAYNEQFFGPGTRLTVL.

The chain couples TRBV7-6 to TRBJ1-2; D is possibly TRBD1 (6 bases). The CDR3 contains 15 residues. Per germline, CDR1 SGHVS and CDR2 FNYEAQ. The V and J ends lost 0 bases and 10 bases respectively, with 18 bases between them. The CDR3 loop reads CASSLASRGATDYTF. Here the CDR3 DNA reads TGTGCCAGCAGCTTAGCCTCGCGGGGGGCTACGGACTACACCTTC.

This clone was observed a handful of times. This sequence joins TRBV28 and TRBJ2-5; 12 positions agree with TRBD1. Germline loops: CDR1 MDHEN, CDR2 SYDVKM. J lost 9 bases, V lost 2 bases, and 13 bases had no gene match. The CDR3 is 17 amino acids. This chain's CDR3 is CASSLAGTGGLGRAQYF. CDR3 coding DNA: TGTGCCAGCAGTTTAGCCGGGACAGGGGGCCTGGGCAGGGCCCAGTACTTC.

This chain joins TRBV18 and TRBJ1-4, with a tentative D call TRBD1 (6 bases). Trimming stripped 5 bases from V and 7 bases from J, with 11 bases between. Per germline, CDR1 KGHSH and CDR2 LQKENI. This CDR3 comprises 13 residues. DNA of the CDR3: TGTGCCAGCTCATCAGGACAGCGTGAAAAACTGTTTTTT. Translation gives CASSSGQREKLFF.

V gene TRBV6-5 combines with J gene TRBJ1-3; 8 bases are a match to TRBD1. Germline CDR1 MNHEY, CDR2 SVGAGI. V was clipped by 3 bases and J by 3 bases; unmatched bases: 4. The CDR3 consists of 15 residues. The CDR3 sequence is CASSYGQGGGNTIYF. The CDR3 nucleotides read TGTGCCAGCAGTTATGGACAGGGTGGTGGAAACACCATATATTTT.

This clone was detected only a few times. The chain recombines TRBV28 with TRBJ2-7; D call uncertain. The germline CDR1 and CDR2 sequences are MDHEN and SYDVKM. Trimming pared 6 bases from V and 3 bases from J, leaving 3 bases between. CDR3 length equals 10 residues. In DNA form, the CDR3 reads TGTGCCAGCAGAAGCTACGAGCAGTACTTC. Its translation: CASRSYEQYF.

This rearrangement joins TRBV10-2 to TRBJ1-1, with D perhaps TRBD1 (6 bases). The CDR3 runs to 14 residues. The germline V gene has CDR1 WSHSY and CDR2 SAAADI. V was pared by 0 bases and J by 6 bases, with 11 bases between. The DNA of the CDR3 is TGCGCCAGCAGTGAGTCGTGGGGGGCCCCTGAAGCTTTCTTT. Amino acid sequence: CASSESWGAPEAFF.

The CDR3, as DNA: TGTGCCACCAGCACGGACAGGGAAGGTGAGCAGTTCTTC. It codes for CATSTDREGEQFF. This chain connects TRBV15 to TRBJ2-1; 8 bases are a match to TRBD1. The CDR3 runs 13 residues. V lost 4 bases and J lost 9; bases outside the gene matches: 5. Germline assignment: CDR1 LNHNV and CDR2 YYDKDF (reference sequence). The full variable domain, with the rest looked up from reference TRBV15 and TRBJ2-1, is DAMVIQNPRYQVTQFGKPVTLSCSQTLNHNVMYWYQQKSSQAPKLLFHYYDKDFNNEADTPDNFQSRRPNTSFCFLDIRSPGLGDTAMYLCATSTDREGEQFFGPGTRLTVL.

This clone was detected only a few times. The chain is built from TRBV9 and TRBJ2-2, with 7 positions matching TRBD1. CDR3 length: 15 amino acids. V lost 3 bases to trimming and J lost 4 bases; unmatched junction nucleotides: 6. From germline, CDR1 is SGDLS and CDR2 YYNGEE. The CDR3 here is CASSARTGGTGELFF. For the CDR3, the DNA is TGTGCCAGCAGCGCCCGGACAGGAGGCACCGGGGAGCTGTTTTTT.

DNA of the CDR3: TGTGCCAGCAGCTCTTTTGGGTGGAACACCGGGGAGCTGTTTTTT. This codes for CASSSFGWNTGELFF. The V gene is TRBV7-2, the J gene TRBJ2-2; D not resolved. Per the germline V gene, CDR1 is SGHTA and CDR2 is FQGNSA. CDR3 length: 15 residues. V lost 4 bases and J lost 1, with 10 bases in between.

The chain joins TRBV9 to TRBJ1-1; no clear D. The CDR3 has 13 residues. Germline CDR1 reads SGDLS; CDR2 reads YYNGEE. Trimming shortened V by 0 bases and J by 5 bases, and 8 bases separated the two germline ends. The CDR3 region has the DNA TGTGCCAGCAGCGTAGTTAGCGGGACTGAAGCTTTCTTT. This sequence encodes CASSVVSGTEAFF.